This T cell receptor beta chain was profiled in a study of blood T cell repertoires in COVID-19. Whole-study context: Sample material is recorded as cDNA or gDNA derived from T cells, B-cell-depleted T cells, or PBMCs.

This study enrolled people aged about 18 to 100 from around 26 US geographic areas. Measured with immunoSEQ multiplex PCR; TCRdb has only the in-frame clones, and not every one. The sample gives about 100,000 clones, roughly 85% of which show up once; 2% to 3% is in the top ten. The CDR3 sequence is 15 residues long. V was trimmed by 1 base and J by 7 bases, leaving 14 bases between them. CDR1 is MNHNS, CDR2 SASEGT, per germline. V and J are TRBV6-1 and TRBJ1-5; D gene uncertain. The specimen sequenced was PBMCs or T cells enriched from blood (not recorded which). The sequence came from a woman aged 45-65 years who had recovered from COVID-19. The CDR3 loop reads CASSEGWATDQPQHF. DNA of the CDR3: TGTGCCAGCAGTGAAGGGTGGGCCACAGACCAGCCCCAGCATTTT.